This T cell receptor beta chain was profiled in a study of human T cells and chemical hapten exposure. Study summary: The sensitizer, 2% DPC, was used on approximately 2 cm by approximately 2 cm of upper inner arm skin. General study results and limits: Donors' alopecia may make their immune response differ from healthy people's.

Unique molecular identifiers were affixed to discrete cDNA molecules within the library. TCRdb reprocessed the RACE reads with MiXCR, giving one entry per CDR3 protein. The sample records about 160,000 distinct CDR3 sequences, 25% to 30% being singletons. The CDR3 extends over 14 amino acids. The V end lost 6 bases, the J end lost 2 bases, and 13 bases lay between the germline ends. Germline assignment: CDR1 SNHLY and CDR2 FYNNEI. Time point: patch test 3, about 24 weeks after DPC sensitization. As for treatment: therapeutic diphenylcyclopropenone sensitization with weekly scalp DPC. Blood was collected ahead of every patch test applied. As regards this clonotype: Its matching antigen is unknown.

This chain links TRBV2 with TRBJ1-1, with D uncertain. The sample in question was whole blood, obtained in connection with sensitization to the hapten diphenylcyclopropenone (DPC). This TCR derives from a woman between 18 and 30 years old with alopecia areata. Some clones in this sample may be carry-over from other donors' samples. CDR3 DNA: TGTGCCAGCAGCATTCTAGTCGTAAACACTGAAGCTTTCTTT. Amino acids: CASSILVVNTEAFF.